One and the same sample provided the 11 T cell receptor beta chains below, sequenced in a study of T cells after yellow fever vaccination. TCRdb ran MiXCR on the 5' RACE reads and lists one entry per CDR3 protein. The table includes more than 300,000 distinct CDR3 sequences, around 10% detected once. The source was CD4+ T cells sorted from PBMCs, collected 45 days after the yellow fever booster vaccination. These receptors were collected from a man between 18 and 35 years old who received the YFV17D yellow fever vaccine.

The rearrangement uses TRBV4-2 and TRBJ2-5; 8 bases line up with TRBD2. Unmatched junction bases numbered 10, after V lost 1 base and J lost 9 bases. This CDR3 spans 15 amino acids. The germline gives CDR1 LGHNA, CDR2 YNFKEQ. CDR3 protein: CASSQGSGDPRAQYF. CDR3 in DNA: TGTGCCAGCAGCCAAGGTAGCGGGGACCCCCGGGCCCAGTACTTC.

This clonotype has only a few counts. The rearrangement links TRBV18 to TRBJ2-7, with D possibly TRBD1 on 5 matching bases. V lost 3 bases and J 2 bases, leaving 11 bases between the germline ends. In germline, CDR1 is KGHSH, CDR2 LQKENI. The CDR3 has 14 residues. The CDR3 is CASSPWGRPYEQYV. In DNA, the CDR3 is TGTGCCAGCTCACCGTGGGGCCGGCCCTACGAGCAGTACGTC.

This clonotype showed up just a few times. The chain joins TRBV3-1 to TRBJ2-3; 13 bases line up with TRBD2. Trimming took 4 bases from V and 5 from J; bases not matched to a gene: 6. CDR1 is LGHDT, CDR2 YNNKEL, per germline (reference sequence). The CDR3 is made up of 16 amino acids. The CDR3 here is CASSLLLAGGVDTQYF. CDR3 bases: TGTGCCAGCAGCCTGCTACTAGCGGGGGGGGTAGATACGCAGTATTTT.

The chain links TRBV7-9 to TRBJ2-5; 8 bases map to TRBD1. CDR3 length: 14 residues. V shed 5 bases, J shed 2 bases, and the junction held 4 bases outside the gene matches. Germline-derived CDR1 and CDR2 are SEHNR and FQNEAQ (reference sequence). CDR3 bases: TGTGCCAGCAGCACCTACAGGGGGCAAGAGACCCAGTACTTC. It yields the protein CASSTYRGQETQYF.

In this sample, this clonotype turned up a few times. J is TRBJ1-6 and V is TRBV5-1; 11 bases fit TRBD1. Per the germline V gene, CDR1 is SGHRS and CDR2 is YFSETQ. CDR3 length equals 14 residues. V dropped 4 bases and J dropped 9; count of bases not matched to a gene: 3. The chain's CDR3 is CASSVDRGRSPLHF. DNA for the CDR3: TGCGCCAGCAGCGTGGACAGGGGGCGTTCACCCCTCCACTTT.

The CDR3 bases are TGTGCCAGCGCTCCCGGGTTGAGGTACCTCTACGAGCAGTACGTC. Protein sequence: CASAPGLRYLYEQYV. The chain combines TRBV6-5 with TRBJ2-7; no clear D gene. The germline CDR1 and CDR2 sequences are MNHEY and SVGAGI. Trimming pared 8 bases from V and 3 bases from J, leaving 20 bases between. There are 15 residues in the CDR3.

This clonotype occurred a few times. The chain employs TRBV6-5 and TRBJ2-5; D may correspond to TRBD1 or TRBD2 (6 bases each). The CDR3 sequence is 16 residues long. Trimming removed 6 bases from V and 5 bases from J, with 22 bases in between. Looked up from germline, CDR1 is MNHEY and CDR2 is SVGAGI. DNA of the CDR3: TGTGCCAGCAGATTAAACATAGCGGTTCAGGGGGAGACCCAGTACTTC. Protein sequence: CASRLNIAVQGETQYF.

This clonotype has just a few counts. The chain has TRBV5-1 and TRBJ1-4; a possible D gene is TRBD1 (6 bases). Trimming cost V 4 bases and J 6 bases, with 13 bases left between them. There are 14 residues in the CDR3. Germline loops: CDR1 SGHRS, CDR2 YFSETQ. The CDR3 loop reads CASSGGRQDEKLFF. The DNA of the CDR3 is TGCGCCAGCAGCGGGGGCCGGCAGGATGAAAAACTGTTTTTT.

This clonotype showed up just a few times. The CDR3 coding sequence is TGTGCCAGCAGGGGTGCCGGGACAGCGAACACTGAAGCTTTCTTT. Translation gives CASRGAGTANTEAFF. The chain employs TRBV7-9 and TRBJ1-1, with TRBD1 matching over 7 bases. The trim removed 6 bases at V and 1 base at J, leaving 8 bases unmatched. The CDR3 contains 15 residues. Per germline, CDR1 SEHNR and CDR2 FQNEAQ (reference sequence).

The chain joins TRBV5-1 to TRBJ1-4, with D hard to call. The CDR3 length is 15 residues. Trimming stripped 0 bases from V and 5 bases from J, with 11 bases between. CDR1 is SGHRS and CDR2 is YFSETQ in the germline V gene. CDR3: CASSLGLRRNEKLFF. In DNA, the CDR3 is TGCGCCAGCAGCTTGGGCCTTCGGCGGAATGAAAAACTGTTTTTT.

Concerning this clonotype itself: A junction boundary mismatches the germline segment, possibly from a read error. V and J are TRBV5-1 and TRBJ2-5; tentatively, D is TRBD2 (6 bases). The CDR3 has 14 amino acids. Germline CDR1 is SGHRS and CDR2 is YFSETQ. CDR3 sequence (DNA): TGCGCCAGCACGTCCGGGACTGAGCTCCCCTTGTCTAGCTTC. Amino acids: CASTSGTELPLSSF.